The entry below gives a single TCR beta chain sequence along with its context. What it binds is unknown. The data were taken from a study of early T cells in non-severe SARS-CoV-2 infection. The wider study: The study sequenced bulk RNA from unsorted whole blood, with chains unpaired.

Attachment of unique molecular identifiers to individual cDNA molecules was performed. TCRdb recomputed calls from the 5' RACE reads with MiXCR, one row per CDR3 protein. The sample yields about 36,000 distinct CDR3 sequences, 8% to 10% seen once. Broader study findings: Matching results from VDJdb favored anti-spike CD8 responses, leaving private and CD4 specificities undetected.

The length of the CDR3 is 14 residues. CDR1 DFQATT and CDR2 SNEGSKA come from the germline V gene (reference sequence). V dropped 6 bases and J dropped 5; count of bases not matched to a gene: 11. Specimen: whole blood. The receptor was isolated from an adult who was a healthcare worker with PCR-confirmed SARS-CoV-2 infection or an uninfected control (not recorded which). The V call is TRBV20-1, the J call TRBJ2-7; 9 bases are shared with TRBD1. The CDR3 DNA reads TGCAGTGCGACCCGACAGGGGGGTTTCCACGAGCAGTACTTC. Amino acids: CSATRQGGFHEQYF.